This T cell receptor (beta chain) was sequenced during a study of OX40 agonist ivuxolimab in advanced cancers. Broadly, across the study: Ivuxolimab was a fully human IgG2 agonistic monoclonal antibody targeting the costimulatory receptor OX40 (CD134). Intravenous ivuxolimab was administered to patients every 2 weeks at six dose levels: 0.01, 0.1, 0.3, 1.5, 3 and 10 mg/kg. Of the approximately 50 dose-escalation patients, hepatocellular carcinoma was present in some 19, melanoma in roughly 15, renal cell carcinoma in 9 and head and neck cancer in 9. The paper describes the monotherapy dose-escalation part (N of about 55 patients) of the phase I trial of ivuxolimab. In the dose-escalation cohort, 82.7% of patients were male, and the mean age was approximately 55 years, with a range of about 23 to 90. Prior anti-PD-1, anti-PD-L1 or anti-CTLA-4 therapy was permitted, and 40% of dose-escalation patients had received checkpoint inhibitors. Partial responses occurred in three dose-escalation patients, of whom one had hepatocellular carcinoma and two had cutaneous melanoma. Peripheral TCRbeta sequencing was intended to test whether TCR sequence diversity was altered and clonal T-cell expansion was caused by ivuxolimab.

Remarks on this clone: What this receptor recognizes is not known. The input lacks base qualities; no much larger clone sits a single base away.

Genomic DNA was isolated from the sorted cells so that the TCRbeta CDR3 region could be sequenced. The immunoSEQ Assay was used for sequencing of TCRbeta CDR3 regions. TCRdb holds this immuneACCESS table with in-frame rearrangements only. Some clones are missing; in checked studies, unresolved V genes explain under half, and the rest has no known cause. Present in this sample are around 77,000 clones, about 90% of which were seen just once. Roughly 6% of the sample goes to the ten largest clones. The trial excluded patients who had a history of autoimmune disease or who were on systemic immunosuppression. In every dose cohort, peripheral blood was drawn for TCR sequencing at baseline, cycle 4 day 1, and cycle 7 day 1. The samples were taken from a phase I, first-in-human, multicenter, open-label dose-escalation trial of ivuxolimab. Adults with locally advanced or metastatic head and neck squamous cell, hepatocellular, melanoma or renal cell carcinoma were enrolled in the trial. Before TCR sequencing, CD4+ T cells and CD8+ T cells were sorted from peripheral blood as separate populations.

The germline V gene (reference sequence) sets CDR1 to SEHNR and CDR2 to FQNEAQ. From V the trimming removes 8 bases and from J it removes 5 bases, while the gene matches leave 9 bases of the junction unaccounted for. The CDR3 measures 14 amino acids from cysteine to phenylalanine. Only CDR3 DNA remains: 42 bases, in frame from the first base. Study-wide conclusions, independent of this receptor: Low levels of normalized T-cell clonal expansion were also seen in some nonresponding patients. Partial responders in the 0.1-3.0 mg/kg groups had among the lowest normalized peripheral clonal expansion, especially among CD8+ T cells. At doses of 0.1 to 3.0 mg/kg, clonal expansion of both CD4+ and CD8+ T cells in blood was seen between baseline and week 6. The antigen specificity of the clonally expanded peripheral T cells was not determined. On average, CD8+ T cells showed more expanded clones than CD4+ T cells after ivuxolimab.

The starting material was CD4+ or CD8+ T cells sorted from blood, obtained in a trial of the OX40 agonist ivuxolimab. This TCR came from an adult with an advanced solid tumor such as melanoma, head and neck, liver or kidney cancer. The chain is made from TRBV7-9 and TRBJ2-5; 9 bases in between match TRBD2. CDR3 reads: CASSPAGGPETQYF. The DNA sequence reads TGTGCCAGCTCTCCAGCGGGGGGCCCGGAGACCCAGTACTTC.